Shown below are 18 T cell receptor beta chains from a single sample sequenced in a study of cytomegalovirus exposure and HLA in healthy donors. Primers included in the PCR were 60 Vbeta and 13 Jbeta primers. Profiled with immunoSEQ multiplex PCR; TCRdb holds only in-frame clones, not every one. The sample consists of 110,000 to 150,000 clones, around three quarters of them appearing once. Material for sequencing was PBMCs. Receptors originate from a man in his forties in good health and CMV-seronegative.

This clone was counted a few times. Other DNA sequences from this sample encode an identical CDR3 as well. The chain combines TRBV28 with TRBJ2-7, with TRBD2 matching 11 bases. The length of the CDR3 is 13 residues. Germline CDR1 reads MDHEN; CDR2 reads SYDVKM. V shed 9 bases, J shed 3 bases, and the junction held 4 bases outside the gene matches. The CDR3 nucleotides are TGTGCCAGTAGGCTAGCGGGAGGCTACGAGCAGTACTTC. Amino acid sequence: CASRLAGGYEQYF.

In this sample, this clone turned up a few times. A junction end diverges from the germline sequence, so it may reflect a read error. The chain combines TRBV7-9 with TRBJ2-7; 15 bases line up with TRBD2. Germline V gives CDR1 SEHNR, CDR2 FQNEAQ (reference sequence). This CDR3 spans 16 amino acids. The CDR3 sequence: CSSSLGTSGRNDEQYF. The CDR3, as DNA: TGTTCCAGCAGCTTAGGGACTAGCGGGAGGAACGACGAGCAGTACTTC.

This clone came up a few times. DNA of the CDR3: TGCAGCGTCGTAACCCCGGACAGCTACGAGCAGTACTTC. Residues: CSVVTPDSYEQYF. This rearrangement joins TRBV29-1 to TRBJ2-7; D is possibly TRBD1 (6 bases). This CDR3 has 13 amino acids. V shed 6 bases and J shed 3 bases, with 15 bases lying between them. Germline V gene data show CDR1 as SQVTM and CDR2 as ANQGSEA.

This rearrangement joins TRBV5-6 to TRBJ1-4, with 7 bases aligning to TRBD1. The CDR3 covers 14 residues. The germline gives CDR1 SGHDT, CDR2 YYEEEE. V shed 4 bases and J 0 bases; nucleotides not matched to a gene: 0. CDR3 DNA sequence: TGTGCCAGCAGCCAGGGGGCAACTAATGAAAAACTGTTTTTT. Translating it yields CASSQGATNEKLFF. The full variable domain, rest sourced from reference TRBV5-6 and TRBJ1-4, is DAGVTQSPTHLIKTRGQQVTLRCSPKSGHDTVSWYQQALGQGPQFIFQYYEEEERQRGNFPDRFSGHQFPNYSSELNVNALLLGDSALYLCASSQGATNEKLFFGSGTQLSVL.

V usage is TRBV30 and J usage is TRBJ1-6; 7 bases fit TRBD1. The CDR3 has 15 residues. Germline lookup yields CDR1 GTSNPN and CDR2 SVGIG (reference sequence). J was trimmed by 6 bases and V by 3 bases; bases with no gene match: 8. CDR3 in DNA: TGTGCCTGGAGAAAGTCGACAGGGATTAATTCACCCCTCCACTTT. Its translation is CAWRKSTGINSPLHF.

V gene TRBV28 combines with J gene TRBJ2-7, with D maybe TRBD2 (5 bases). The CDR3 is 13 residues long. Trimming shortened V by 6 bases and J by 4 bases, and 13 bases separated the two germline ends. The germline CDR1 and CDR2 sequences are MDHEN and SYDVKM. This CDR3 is CASSLRRTYEQYF. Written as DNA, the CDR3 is TGTGCCAGCAGCTTACGAAGGACTTACGAGCAGTACTTC.

This CDR3 reads CASRLAGGPPDTQYF. The DNA for the CDR3 is TGTGCCAGCAGATTGGCGGGAGGGCCTCCAGATACGCAGTATTTT. This chain connects TRBV27 to TRBJ2-3; 9 nucleotides match TRBD2. In germline, CDR1 is MNHEY, CDR2 SMNVEV (reference sequence). The CDR3 totals 15 residues. Losses at the gene ends were 6 bases for V and 4 bases for J; bases not matched to a gene: 8.

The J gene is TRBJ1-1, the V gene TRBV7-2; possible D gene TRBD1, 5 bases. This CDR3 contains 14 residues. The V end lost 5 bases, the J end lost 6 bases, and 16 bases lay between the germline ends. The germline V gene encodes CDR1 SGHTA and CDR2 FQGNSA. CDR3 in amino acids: CASSQVGRQAEAFF. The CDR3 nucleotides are TGTGCCAGCAGCCAAGTGGGGCGACAAGCTGAAGCTTTCTTT.

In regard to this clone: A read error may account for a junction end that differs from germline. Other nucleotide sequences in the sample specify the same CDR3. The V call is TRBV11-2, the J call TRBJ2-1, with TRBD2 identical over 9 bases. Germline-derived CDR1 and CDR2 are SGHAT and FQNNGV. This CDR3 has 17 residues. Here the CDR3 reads CASSSSSGTRSYNEQFF. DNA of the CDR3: TGTGCCAGCAGCTCCTCTAGCGGGACCCGCTCCTACAATGAGCAATTCTTC.

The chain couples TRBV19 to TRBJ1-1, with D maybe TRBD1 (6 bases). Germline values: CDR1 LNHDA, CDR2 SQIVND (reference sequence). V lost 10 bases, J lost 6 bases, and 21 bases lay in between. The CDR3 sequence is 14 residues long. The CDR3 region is CATTINRQDPEAFF. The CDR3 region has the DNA TGTGCCACTACGATTAACAGACAGGACCCTGAAGCTTTCTTT. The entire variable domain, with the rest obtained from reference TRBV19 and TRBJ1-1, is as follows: DGGITQSPKYLFRKEGQNVTLSCEQNLNHDAMYWYRQDPGQGLRLIYYSQIVNDFQKGDIAEGYSVSREKKESFPLTVTSAQKNPTAFYLCATTINRQDPEAFFGQGTRLTVV.

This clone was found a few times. The CDR3 protein is CASSRQKNTEAFF. CDR3 DNA: TGTGCCAGTAGTCGACAGAAGAACACTGAAGCTTTCTTT. V is TRBV19 and J is TRBJ1-1, with D possibly being TRBD1 (5 bases). V was pared by 5 bases and J by 1 base, with 8 bases between. Germline V gives CDR1 LNHDA, CDR2 SQIVND (reference sequence). This CDR3 has 13 amino acids.

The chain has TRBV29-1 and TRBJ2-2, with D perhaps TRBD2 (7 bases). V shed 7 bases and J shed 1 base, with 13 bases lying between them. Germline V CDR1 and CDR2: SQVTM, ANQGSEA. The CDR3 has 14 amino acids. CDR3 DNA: TGCAGCGCAACAGCGGGACAGAACACCGGGGAGCTGTTTTTT. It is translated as CSATAGQNTGELFF.

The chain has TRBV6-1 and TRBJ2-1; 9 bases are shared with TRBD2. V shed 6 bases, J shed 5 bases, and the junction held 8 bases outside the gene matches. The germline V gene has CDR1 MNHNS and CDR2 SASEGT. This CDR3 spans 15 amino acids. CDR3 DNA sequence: TGTGCCAGCAGGTCGAGAGCGGGGGGAGACAATGAGCAGTTCTTC. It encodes CASRSRAGGDNEQFF.

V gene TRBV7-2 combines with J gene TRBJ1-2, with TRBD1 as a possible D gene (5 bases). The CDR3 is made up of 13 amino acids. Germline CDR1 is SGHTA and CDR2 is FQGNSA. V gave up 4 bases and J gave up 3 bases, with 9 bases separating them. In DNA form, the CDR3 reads TGTGCCAGCAGCTGGGGGGAGGACTATGGCTACACCTTC. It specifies CASSWGEDYGYTF.

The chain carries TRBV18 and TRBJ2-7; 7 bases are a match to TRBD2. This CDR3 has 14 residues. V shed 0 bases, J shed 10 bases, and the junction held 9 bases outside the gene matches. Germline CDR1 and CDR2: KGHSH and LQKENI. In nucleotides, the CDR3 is TGTGCCAGCTCACCACCTTCTCTCCGGGACTATCAGTACTTC. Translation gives CASSPPSLRDYQYF.

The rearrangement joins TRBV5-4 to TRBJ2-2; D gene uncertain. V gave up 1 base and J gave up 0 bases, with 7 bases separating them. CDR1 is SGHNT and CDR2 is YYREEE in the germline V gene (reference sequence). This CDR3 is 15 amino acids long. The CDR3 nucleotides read TGTGCCAGCAGCTTGTTCTCTGCGAACACCGGGGAGCTGTTTTTT. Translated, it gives CASSLFSANTGELFF.

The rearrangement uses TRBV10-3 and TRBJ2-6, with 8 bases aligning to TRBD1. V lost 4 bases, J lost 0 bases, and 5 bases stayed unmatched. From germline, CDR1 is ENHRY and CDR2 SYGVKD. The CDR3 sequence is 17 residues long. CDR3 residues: CAISAAGGSSGANVLTF. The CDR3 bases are TGTGCCATCAGTGCGGCAGGGGGCAGCTCTGGGGCCAACGTCCTGACTTTC.

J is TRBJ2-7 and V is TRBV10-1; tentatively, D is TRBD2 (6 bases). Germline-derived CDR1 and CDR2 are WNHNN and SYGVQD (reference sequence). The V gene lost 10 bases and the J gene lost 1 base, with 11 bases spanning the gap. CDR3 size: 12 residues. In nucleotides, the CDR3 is TGCGCCACCCCTAGCGAATCCTACGAGCAGTACTTC. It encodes CATPSESYEQYF.